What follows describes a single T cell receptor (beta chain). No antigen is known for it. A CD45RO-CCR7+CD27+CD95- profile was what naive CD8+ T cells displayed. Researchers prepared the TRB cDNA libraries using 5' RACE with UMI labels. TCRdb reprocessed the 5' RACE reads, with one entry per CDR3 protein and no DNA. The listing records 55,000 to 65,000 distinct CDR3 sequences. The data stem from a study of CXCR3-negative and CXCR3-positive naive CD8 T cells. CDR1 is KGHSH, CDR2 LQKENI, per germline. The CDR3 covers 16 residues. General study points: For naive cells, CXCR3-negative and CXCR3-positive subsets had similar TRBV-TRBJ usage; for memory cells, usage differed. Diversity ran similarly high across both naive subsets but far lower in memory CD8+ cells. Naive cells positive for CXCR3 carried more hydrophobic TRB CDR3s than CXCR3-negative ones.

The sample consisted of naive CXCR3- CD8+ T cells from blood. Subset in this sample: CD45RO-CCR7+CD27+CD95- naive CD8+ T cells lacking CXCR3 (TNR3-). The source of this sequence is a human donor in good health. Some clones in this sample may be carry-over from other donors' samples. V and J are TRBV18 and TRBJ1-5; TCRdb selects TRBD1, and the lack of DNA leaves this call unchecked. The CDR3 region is CASSPGQGAFDQPQHF.